This paragraph covers one T cell receptor (beta chain) sequence. The junction departs from germline at one end; a sequencing error may be responsible. This specimen comes from a study of identical twins. Germline V gene sequence: CDR1 DFQATT, CDR2 SNEGSKA (reference sequence). The length of the CDR3 is 12 residues. MiXCR, applied by TCRdb to the 5' RACE reads, yields one record per CDR3 protein. The repertoire holds 410,000 or so distinct CDR3 sequences, with less than 20% as singletons. Sequencing was carried out using naive T cells sorted from blood. The gene calls are TRBV20-1 and TRBJ1-5; no definite D call. This TCR derives from a man aged 50 to 59 in good health. The chain's CDR3 is CSAMGSNQPQHF. In DNA, the CDR3 is TGCAGCGCTATGGGTAGCAATCAGCCCCAGCATTTT.